This T cell receptor (beta chain) was documented in a study of T cell responses to AZD1222 COVID-19 vaccine. Of note for this clone: The antigen remains undetermined.

Sequenced by immunoSEQ multiplex PCR; TCRdb stores in-frame clones only, minus some. The sample lists about 84,000 clones; 75% to 90% were seen once. Notes on the study in general: Possibly, clonal diversity was underestimated; donors were largely white British and included more females. The reported proportion of spike-specific TCRs targeting unmutated variant regions was nearly half.

The CDR3 spans 15 residues. Per the germline V gene, CDR1 is KGHSH and CDR2 is LQKENI. V was shortened by 3 bases and J by 4 bases, with 13 bases between the two germline ends. The origin of this receptor is an adult who received the AZD1222 COVID-19 vaccine. The sample consisted of peripheral blood, taken 28 days after the second AZD1222 dose. The V and J genes are TRBV18 and TRBJ1-5; a possible D gene is TRBD1 (5 bases). The CDR3, as DNA: TGTGCCAGCTCACCTTCCAGGGCCACAAATCAGCCCCAGCATTTT. Translation gives CASSPSRATNQPQHF.